This T cell receptor (beta chain) was sequenced for a study of CD8+ T cells in alopecia areata. Extraction and reverse transcription of RNA yielded cDNA as the sequencing template. Measured with immunoSEQ multiplex PCR; TCRdb has only the in-frame clones, and not every one. The table records 160,000 or so clones, less than 80% of them present only once. The CDR3 sequence is 18 residues long. Germline V CDR1 and CDR2: PRHDT, FYEKMQ (reference sequence). V was clipped by 4 bases and J by 5 bases; unmatched bases: 15. Worth noting for this clone: No antigen is known for it.

Alopecia areata patients gave lesional scalp punch biopsies and peripheral blood samples. Study outcomes and limitations: When scalp samples are sequenced, resident alphabeta T cells of normal skin are also captured.

This chain joins TRBV13 and TRBJ2-5, with 11 bases identical to TRBD2. This clonotype originated in a human donor with alopecia areata. Specimen: CD8+ T cells sorted from blood, collected at week 0. In DNA form, the CDR3 reads TGTGCCAGCAGCTCCACACTAGCGGGGGCCTCCGGGGGCGAGACCCAGTACTTC. It is translated as CASSSTLAGASGGETQYF. Looking up the rest from reference TRBV13 and TRBJ2-5 gives the full variable domain: AAGVIQSPRHLIKEKRETATLKCYPIPRHDTVYWYQQGPGQDPQFLISFYEKMQSDKGSIPDRFSAQQFSDYHSELNMSSLELGDSALYFCASSSTLAGASGGETQYFGPGTRLLVL.